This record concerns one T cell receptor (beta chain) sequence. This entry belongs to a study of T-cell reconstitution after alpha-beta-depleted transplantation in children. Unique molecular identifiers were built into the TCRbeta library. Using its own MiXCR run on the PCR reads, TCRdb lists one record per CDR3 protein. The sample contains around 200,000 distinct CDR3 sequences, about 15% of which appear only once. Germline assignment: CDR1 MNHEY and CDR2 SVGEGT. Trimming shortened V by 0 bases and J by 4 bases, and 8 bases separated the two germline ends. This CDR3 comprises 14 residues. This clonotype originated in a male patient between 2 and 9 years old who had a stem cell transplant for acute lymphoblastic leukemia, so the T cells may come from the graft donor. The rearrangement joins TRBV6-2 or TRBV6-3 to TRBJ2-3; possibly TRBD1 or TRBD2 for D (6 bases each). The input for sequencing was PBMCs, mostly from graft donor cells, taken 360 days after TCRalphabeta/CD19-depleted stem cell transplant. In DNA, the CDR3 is TGTGCCAGCAGTTACTCGGGGGGCGCAGATACGCAGTATTTT. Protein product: CASSYSGGADTQYF.